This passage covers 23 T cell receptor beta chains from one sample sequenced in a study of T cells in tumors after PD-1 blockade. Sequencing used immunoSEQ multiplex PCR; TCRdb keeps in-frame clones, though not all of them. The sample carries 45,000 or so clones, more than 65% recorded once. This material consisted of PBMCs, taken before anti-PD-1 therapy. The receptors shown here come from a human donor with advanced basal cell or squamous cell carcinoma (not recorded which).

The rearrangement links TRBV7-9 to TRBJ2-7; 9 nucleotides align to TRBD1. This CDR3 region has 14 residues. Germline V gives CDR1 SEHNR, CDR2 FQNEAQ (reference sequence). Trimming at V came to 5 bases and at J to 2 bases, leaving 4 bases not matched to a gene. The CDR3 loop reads CASSGGQGPYEQYF. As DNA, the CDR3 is TGTGCCAGCAGCGGGGGACAGGGCCCCTACGAGCAGTACTTC.

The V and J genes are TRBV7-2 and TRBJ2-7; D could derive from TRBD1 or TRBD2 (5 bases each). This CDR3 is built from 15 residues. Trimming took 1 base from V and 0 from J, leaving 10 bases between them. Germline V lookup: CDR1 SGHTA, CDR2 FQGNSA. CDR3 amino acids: CASSLDGGVSYEQYF. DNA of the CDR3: TGTGCCAGCAGCTTAGATGGGGGTGTCTCCTACGAGCAGTACTTC.

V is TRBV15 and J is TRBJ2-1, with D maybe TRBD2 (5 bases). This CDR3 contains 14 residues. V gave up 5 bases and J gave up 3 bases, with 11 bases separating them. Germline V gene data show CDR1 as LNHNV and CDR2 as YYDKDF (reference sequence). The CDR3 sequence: CATSRERDYNEQFF. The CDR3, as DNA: TGTGCCACCAGCCGGGAACGGGACTACAATGAGCAGTTCTTC.

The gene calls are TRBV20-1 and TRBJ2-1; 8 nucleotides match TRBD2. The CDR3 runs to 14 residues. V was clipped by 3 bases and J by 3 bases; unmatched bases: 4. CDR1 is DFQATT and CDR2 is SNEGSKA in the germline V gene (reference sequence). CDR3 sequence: CSASLGTSYNEQFF. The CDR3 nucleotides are TGCAGTGCTAGTCTCGGGACTAGCTACAATGAGCAGTTCTTC.

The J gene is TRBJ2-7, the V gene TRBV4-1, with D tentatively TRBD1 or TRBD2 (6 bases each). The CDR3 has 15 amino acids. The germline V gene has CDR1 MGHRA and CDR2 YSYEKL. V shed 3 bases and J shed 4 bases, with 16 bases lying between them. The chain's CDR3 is CASSQGTRGEYEQYF. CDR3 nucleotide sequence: TGCGCCAGCAGCCAGGGCACGAGGGGGGAGTACGAGCAGTACTTC.

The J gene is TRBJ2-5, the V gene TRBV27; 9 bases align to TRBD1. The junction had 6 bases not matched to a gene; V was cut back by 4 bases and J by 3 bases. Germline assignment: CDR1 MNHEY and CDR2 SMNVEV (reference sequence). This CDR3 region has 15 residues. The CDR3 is CASSSGQGMEETQYF. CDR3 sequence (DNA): TGTGCCAGCAGTTCGGGACAGGGAATGGAAGAGACCCAGTACTTC.

The CDR3 spells CASSLLQGLDQPQHF. CDR3 coding DNA: TGTGCCAGCAGCTTGTTGCAGGGGTTAGATCAGCCCCAGCATTTT. This chain joins TRBV5-6 and TRBJ1-5, with D possibly being TRBD1 (6 bases). V lost 1 base, J lost 5 bases, and 13 bases lay in between. Germline-derived CDR1 and CDR2 are SGHDT and YYEEEE. The CDR3 is 15 amino acids.

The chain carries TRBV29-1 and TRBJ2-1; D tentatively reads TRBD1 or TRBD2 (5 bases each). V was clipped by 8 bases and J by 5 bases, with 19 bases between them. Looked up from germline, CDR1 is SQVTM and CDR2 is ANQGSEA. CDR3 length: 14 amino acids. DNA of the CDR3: TGCAGCTTTGGCTCGGGGCCCCGGGACAATGAGCAGTTCTTC. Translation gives CSFGSGPRDNEQFF.

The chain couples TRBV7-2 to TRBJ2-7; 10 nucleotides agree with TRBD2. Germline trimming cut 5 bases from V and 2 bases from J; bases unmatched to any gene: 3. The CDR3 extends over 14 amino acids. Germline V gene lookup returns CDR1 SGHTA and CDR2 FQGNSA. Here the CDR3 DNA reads TGTGCCAGCAGCCCGGGGACTAGCGCCTACGAGCAGTACTTC. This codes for CASSPGTSAYEQYF. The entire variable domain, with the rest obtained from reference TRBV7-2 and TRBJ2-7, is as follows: GAGVSQSPSNKVTEKGKDVELRCDPISGHTALYWYRQSLGQGLEFLIYFQGNSAPDKSGLPSDRFSAERTGGSVSTLTIQRTQQEDSAVYLCASSPGTSAYEQYFGPGTRLTVT.

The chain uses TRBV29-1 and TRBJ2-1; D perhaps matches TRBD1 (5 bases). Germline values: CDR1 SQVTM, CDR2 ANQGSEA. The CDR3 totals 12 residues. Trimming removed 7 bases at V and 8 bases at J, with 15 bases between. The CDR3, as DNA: TGCAGCGCCGACTCTGAAGGGGATGAGCAGTTCTTC. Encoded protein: CSADSEGDEQFF.

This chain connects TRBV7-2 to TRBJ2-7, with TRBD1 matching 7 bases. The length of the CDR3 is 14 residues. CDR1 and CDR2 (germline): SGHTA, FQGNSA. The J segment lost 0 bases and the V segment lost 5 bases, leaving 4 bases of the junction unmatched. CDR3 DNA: TGTGCCAGCAGCCTGACAGGGAGCTCCTACGAGCAGTACTTC. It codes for CASSLTGSSYEQYF. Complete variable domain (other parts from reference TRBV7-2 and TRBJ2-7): GAGVSQSPSNKVTEKGKDVELRCDPISGHTALYWYRQSLGQGLEFLIYFQGNSAPDKSGLPSDRFSAERTGGSVSTLTIQRTQQEDSAVYLCASSLTGSSYEQYFGPGTRLTVT.

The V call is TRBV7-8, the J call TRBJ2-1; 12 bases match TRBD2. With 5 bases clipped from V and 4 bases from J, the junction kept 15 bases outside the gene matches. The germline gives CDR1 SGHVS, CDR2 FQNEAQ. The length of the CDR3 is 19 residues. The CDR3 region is CASSRIGLAGPYNYNEQFF. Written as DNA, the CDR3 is TGTGCCAGCAGCCGGATTGGACTAGCGGGGCCGTACAATTACAATGAGCAGTTCTTC.

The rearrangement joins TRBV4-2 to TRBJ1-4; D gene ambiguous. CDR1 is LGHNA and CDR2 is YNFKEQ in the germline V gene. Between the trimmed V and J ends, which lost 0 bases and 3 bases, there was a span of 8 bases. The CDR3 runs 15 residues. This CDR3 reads CASSQDGGPNEKLFF. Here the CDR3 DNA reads TGTGCCAGCAGCCAAGATGGAGGACCTAATGAAAAACTGTTTTTT.

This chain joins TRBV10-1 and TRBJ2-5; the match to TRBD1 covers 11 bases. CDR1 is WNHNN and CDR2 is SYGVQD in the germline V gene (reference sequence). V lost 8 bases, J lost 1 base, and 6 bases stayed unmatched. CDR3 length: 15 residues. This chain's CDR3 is CASGKGQGAQETQYF. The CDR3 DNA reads TGCGCCAGCGGTAAAGGACAGGGGGCCCAAGAGACCCAGTACTTC.

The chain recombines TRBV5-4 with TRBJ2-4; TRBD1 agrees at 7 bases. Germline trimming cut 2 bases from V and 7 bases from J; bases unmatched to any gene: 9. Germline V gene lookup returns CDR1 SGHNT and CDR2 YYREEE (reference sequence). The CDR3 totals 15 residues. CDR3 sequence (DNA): TGTGCCAGCAGCTTAAAGGCAGGGGGTATGAACATTCAGTACTTC. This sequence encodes CASSLKAGGMNIQYF.

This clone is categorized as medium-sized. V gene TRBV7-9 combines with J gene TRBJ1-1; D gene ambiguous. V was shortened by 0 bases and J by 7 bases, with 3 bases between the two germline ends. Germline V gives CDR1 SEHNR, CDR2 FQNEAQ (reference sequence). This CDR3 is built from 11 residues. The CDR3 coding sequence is TGTGCCAGCAGCTTAGCGATTGAAGCTTTCTTT. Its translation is CASSLAIEAFF.

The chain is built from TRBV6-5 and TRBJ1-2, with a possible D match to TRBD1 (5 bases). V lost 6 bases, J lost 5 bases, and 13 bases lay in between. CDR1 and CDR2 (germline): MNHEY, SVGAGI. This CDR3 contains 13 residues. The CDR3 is CASRTGLGYGYTF. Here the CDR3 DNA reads TGTGCCAGCAGAACGGGACTGGGATATGGCTACACCTTC.

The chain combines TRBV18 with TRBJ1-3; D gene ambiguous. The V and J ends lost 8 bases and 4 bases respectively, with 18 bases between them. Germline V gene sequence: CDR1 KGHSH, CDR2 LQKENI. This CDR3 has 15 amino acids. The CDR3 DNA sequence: TGTGCCAGCGCTAGGCAGGATTCGGGCGGAAACACCATATATTTT. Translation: CASARQDSGGNTIYF.

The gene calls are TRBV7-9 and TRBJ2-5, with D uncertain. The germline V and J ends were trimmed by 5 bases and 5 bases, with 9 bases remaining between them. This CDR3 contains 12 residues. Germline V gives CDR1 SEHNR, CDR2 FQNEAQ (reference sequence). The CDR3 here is CASSPWAETQYF. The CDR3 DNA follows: TGTGCCAGCAGCCCCTGGGCTGAGACCCAGTACTTC.

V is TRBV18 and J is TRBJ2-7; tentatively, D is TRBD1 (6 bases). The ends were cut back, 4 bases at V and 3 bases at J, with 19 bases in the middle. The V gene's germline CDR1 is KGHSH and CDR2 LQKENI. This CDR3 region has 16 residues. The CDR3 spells CASSLLGSGDDYEQYF. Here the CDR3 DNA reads TGTGCCAGCTCACTACTCGGCTCAGGGGACGACTACGAGCAGTACTTC.

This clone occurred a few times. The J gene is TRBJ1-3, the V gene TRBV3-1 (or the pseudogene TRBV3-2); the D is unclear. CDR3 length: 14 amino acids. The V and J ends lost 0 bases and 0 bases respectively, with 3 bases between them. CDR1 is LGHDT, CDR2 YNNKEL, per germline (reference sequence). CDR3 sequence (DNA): TGTGCCAGCAGCCAAGATTTCTCTGGAAACACCATATATTTT. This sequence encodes CASSQDFSGNTIYF.

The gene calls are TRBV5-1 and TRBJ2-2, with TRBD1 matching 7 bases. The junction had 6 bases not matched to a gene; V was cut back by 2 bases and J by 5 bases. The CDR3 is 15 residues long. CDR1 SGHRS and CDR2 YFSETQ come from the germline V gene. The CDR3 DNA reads TGCGCCAGCAGCTTTTCGGACAGGCAAACCGGGGAGCTGTTTTTT. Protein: CASSFSDRQTGELFF.

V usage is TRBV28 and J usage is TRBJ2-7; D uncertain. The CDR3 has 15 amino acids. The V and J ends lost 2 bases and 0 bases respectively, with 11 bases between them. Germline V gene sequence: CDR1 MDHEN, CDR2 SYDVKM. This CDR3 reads CASSLMGFFSYEQYF. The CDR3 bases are TGTGCCAGCAGTTTAATGGGATTCTTCTCCTACGAGCAGTACTTC.